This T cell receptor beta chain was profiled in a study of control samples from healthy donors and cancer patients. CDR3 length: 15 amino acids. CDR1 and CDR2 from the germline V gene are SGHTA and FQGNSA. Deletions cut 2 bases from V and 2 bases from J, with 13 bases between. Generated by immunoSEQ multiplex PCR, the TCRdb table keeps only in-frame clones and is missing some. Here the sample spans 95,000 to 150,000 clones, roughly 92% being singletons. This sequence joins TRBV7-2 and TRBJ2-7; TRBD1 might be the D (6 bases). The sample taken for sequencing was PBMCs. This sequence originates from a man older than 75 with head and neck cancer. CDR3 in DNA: TGTGCCAGCAGCTTATTCAGGGGCCCTACCTACGAGCAGTACTTC. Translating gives CASSLFRGPTYEQYF.